The rows below give T cell receptor beta chains drawn from one sample of a study of blood T cell repertoires in COVID-19. Clones were sequenced by immunoSEQ multiplex PCR, and TCRdb holds only the in-frame ones, with some missing. The sample shows about 400,000 clones, nearly 90% of them seen only once. The sequenced sample was PBMCs or T cells enriched from blood (not recorded which). These receptors were collected from a woman aged 40 to 50 with acute COVID-19. CDR3s include the opening cysteine and the closing phenylalanine or tryptophan. A D gene is named only where the DNA matches it firmly.

cdr3_length,j_call,v_call,d_call,cdr3_aa
19,TRBJ1-5,TRBV19,TRBD1,CASSAQGQGRGLRNQPQHF
15,TRBJ1-3,TRBV27,.,CASSSWGGPGNTIYF
14,TRBJ1-5,TRBV2,TRBD1,CASSGTGEGQPQHF
13,TRBJ2-5,TRBV5-1,.,CASSLALRETQYF
16,TRBJ2-2,TRBV9,.,CASSPRRGRNTGELFF
18,TRBJ2-1,TRBV3-1/TRBV3-2,TRBD2,CASSQDLTSVSSYNEQFF
16,TRBJ1-6,TRBV5-1,.,CASSLANPGGNSPLHF
16,TRBJ1-4,TRBV28,TRBD1,CASSPTGERVGEKLFF
14,TRBJ1-2,TRBV5-4,TRBD1,CASSLSGQLDGYTF
14,TRBJ1-2,TRBV5-6,TRBD1,CASSMDRALYGYTF
14,TRBJ1-1,TRBV5-1,TRBD1,CASSFGQGATEAFF
18,TRBJ2-3,TRBV4-2,TRBD2,CASSQNPSSGGAGDTQYF
13,TRBJ2-3,TRBV3-1/TRBV3-2,.,CASSQFGPDTQYF
16,TRBJ2-3,TRBV3-1/TRBV3-2,.,CASSQVRGSGTDTQYF
14,TRBJ1-2,TRBV30,TRBD1,CAWSGRGTGDGYTF
15,TRBJ1-1,TRBV7-9,.,CASSLDTGGNTEAFF
17,TRBJ1-6,TRBV5-4,TRBD1,CASSSTLQGAHGSPLHF
15,TRBJ2-7,TRBV6-5,.,CASSYSFSGSYEQYF
14,TRBJ2-4,TRBV6-5,TRBD1,CASNRGTGENIQYF
13,TRBJ1-1,TRBV9,.,CASSVELRTEAFF
17,TRBJ2-2,TRBV19,TRBD1,CASSIQGGDRVPGELFF
14,TRBJ2-7,TRBV5-1,TRBD1,CASSLGGQSYEQYF
12,TRBJ1-4,TRBV29-1,.,CSVSIQDEKLFF
15,TRBJ1-1,TRBV14,.,CASSQDYGFDTEAFF
15,TRBJ1-2,TRBV24-1,TRBD1,CATSDPGQGAGGYTF
13,TRBJ2-7,TRBV5-6,.,CASSLYRAYEQYF
15,TRBJ1-2,TRBV6-5,TRBD1,CASSRTDRGNYGYTF
15,TRBJ1-2,TRBV18,.,CASSPLGGGKEGYTF
13,TRBJ2-5,TRBV19,.,CASSRQMQETQYF
15,TRBJ2-7,TRBV24-1,.,CATSESGQSSYEQYF
15,TRBJ1-3,TRBV15,TRBD1,CATSRDRGSGNTIYF
15,TRBJ1-5,TRBV2,TRBD1,CASSGTGGSNQPQHF
14,TRBJ2-3,TRBV2,TRBD2,CASSEGGGRNTQYF
14,TRBJ1-1,TRBV11-2,.,CASSKAAGGTEAFF
17,TRBJ1-4,TRBV4-2,TRBD1,CASSRKPPGQGNEKLFF
13,TRBJ1-2,TRBV6-5,.,CASSVQGGVGYTF
16,TRBJ2-1,TRBV9,TRBD2,CASSVVGGAGRGEQFF
15,TRBJ2-1,TRBV6-5,TRBD1,CASTAGTVPWDEQFF
14,TRBJ2-5,TRBV29-1,TRBD1,CSVERTGSQETQYF